The text below deals with one T cell receptor (beta chain). This specimen belongs to a study of blood T cell repertoires in COVID-19. Turning to the study itself: Sources were T cells, B-cell-depleted T cells, or PBMCs; the material itself was cDNA or gDNA.

Clones were read by immunoSEQ multiplex PCR, and TCRdb kept only the in-frame ones, dropping some. The profile covers 190,000 or so clones, with around 82% appearing a single time and about 9.4% taken by the ten largest. V was clipped by 5 bases and J by 3 bases, with 12 bases between them. CDR1 SEHNR and CDR2 FQNEAQ come from the germline V gene (reference sequence). This CDR3 is 14 amino acids long. The chain uses TRBV7-9 and TRBJ2-3, with TRBD1 as a possible D gene (6 bases). The TCR originated in a woman of 80 years or more with acute or convalescent COVID-19. The sample was peripheral blood. The chain's CDR3 is CASSLYRVTDTQYF. Here the CDR3 DNA reads TGTGCCAGCAGCCTGTACAGGGTGACAGATACGCAGTATTTT.